This passage covers 11 T cell receptor beta chains from one sample sequenced in a study of shared clonotypes between healthy human individuals. This table comes from immunoSEQ multiplex PCR, and its TCRdb copy is limited to in-frame clones, with some not included. The table includes hundreds of thousands of clones, around 77% detected once. The sequencing input was PBMCs. The receptors originated from a woman in her 40s in good health. Some clones in this sample may be carry-over from other donors' samples.

The V gene is TRBV29-1, the J gene TRBJ2-7; 9 bases agree with TRBD1. Trimming removed 6 bases from V and 4 bases from J; junction bases left unmatched: 7. The CDR3 sequence is 13 residues long. CDR1 is SQVTM, CDR2 ANQGSEA, per germline. The CDR3 DNA reads as TGCAGCGTCTCGACAGGGGGTGTTTACGAGCAGTACTTC. This translates into CSVSTGGVYEQYF.

The V and J genes are TRBV5-3 and TRBJ2-7; tentative D call: TRBD2 (5 bases). TRBV5-3 is flagged as an ORF with uncertain function. Trimming took 5 bases from V and 0 from J, leaving 15 bases between them. This CDR3 has 15 residues. The CDR3 DNA reads as TGTGCCAGAAGACCAACTAGGATGAGCTCCTACGAGCAGTACTTC. Translated, it gives CARRPTRMSSYEQYF.

The rearrangement uses TRBV30 and TRBJ2-7; 9 bases fit TRBD2. V trimming: 7 bases; J trimming: 3 bases; junction bases outside the gene matches: 7. CDR1 is GTSNPN and CDR2 is SVGIG in the germline V gene (reference sequence). The CDR3 runs to 13 residues. The DNA of the CDR3 is TGTGCCTTGGTAGCGGGGGTCTACTACGAGCAGTACTTC. It yields the protein CALVAGVYYEQYF.

The chain has TRBV23-1 and TRBJ2-5; D gene unclear. TRBV23-1 is classed as an ORF, of uncertain function. Trimming cost V 2 bases and J 1 base, with 11 bases left between them. CDR3 length: 15 residues. CDR3 region: CASSQPRTVQETQYF. In DNA, the CDR3 is TGCGCCAGCAGTCAACCACGGACGGTCCAAGAGACCCAGTACTTC.

This chain joins TRBV9 and TRBJ2-5, with 11 bases aligning to TRBD2. V shed 4 bases and J 2 bases; nucleotides not matched to a gene: 4. Germline V gene data show CDR1 as SGDLS and CDR2 as YYNGEE. This CDR3 has 15 amino acids. The CDR3 sequence is CASSSRLAGQETQYF. The CDR3, as DNA: TGTGCCAGCAGCTCAAGACTAGCGGGGCAAGAGACCCAGTACTTC.

The J gene is TRBJ2-7, the V gene TRBV7-2, with a possible D match to TRBD1 (5 bases). Germline CDR1 is SGHTA and CDR2 is FQGNSA. With 6 bases removed from V and 11 bases from J, the gap between germline ends came to 29 bases. CDR3 length: 16 residues. Here the CDR3 reads CASSQKGLQVMSREYF. The CDR3 coding sequence is TGTGCCAGCAGTCAGAAAGGTCTACAGGTTATGTCCAGGGAGTACTTC. The complete variable domain, with remaining parts taken from reference TRBV7-2 and TRBJ2-7, reads GAGVSQSPSNKVTEKGKDVELRCDPISGHTALYWYRQSLGQGLEFLIYFQGNSAPDKSGLPSDRFSAERTGGSVSTLTIQRTQQEDSAVYLCASSQKGLQVMSREYFGPGTRLTVT.

The chain recombines TRBV5-6 with TRBJ2-7; the match to TRBD2 covers 11 bases. J was trimmed by 7 bases and V by 5 bases; bases with no gene match: 8. This CDR3 region has 14 residues. Germline lookup yields CDR1 SGHDT and CDR2 YYEEEE. CDR3 in amino acids: CASRSGLAGREQYF. In DNA, the CDR3 is TGTGCCAGCAGATCTGGACTAGCGGGCAGGGAGCAGTACTTC.

The V gene is TRBV5-1, the J gene TRBJ2-1, with 11 bases matching TRBD2. J was trimmed by 6 bases and V by 4 bases; bases with no gene match: 9. The CDR3 has 16 residues. From germline, CDR1 is SGHRS and CDR2 YFSETQ. The CDR3 region is CASSRLLAGAPNEQFF. CDR3 DNA: TGCGCCAGCAGCCGTCTACTAGCGGGAGCCCCCAATGAGCAGTTCTTC.

The chain has TRBV2 and TRBJ2-7; tentatively, D is TRBD1 (6 bases). Germline CDR1 is SNHLY and CDR2 is FYNNEI. The length of the CDR3 is 12 residues. V lost 10 bases and J lost 5, with 15 bases in between. CDR3 amino acids: CATRQGIHEQYF. CDR3 coding DNA: TGTGCCACCAGGCAGGGGATCCACGAGCAGTACTTC.

The J gene is TRBJ2-7, the V gene TRBV15; perhaps TRBD1 as D (6 bases). In germline, CDR1 is LNHNV, CDR2 YYDKDF (reference sequence). The V gene lost 3 bases and the J gene lost 4 bases, with 16 bases spanning the gap. CDR3 length equals 15 residues. In DNA form, the CDR3 reads TGTGCCACCAGCAGGGACCCGGGACAATTTTACGAGCAGTACTTC. It codes for CATSRDPGQFYEQYF.

This chain joins TRBV10-1 and TRBJ2-3; D gene unclear. CDR3 length: 15 residues. Trimming shortened V by 3 bases and J by 1 base, and 11 bases separated the two germline ends. Germline CDR1 reads WNHNN; CDR2 reads SYGVQD (reference sequence). The CDR3 here is CASSESLHGTDTQYF. The CDR3 DNA is TGCGCCAGCAGTGAAAGCCTCCATGGCACAGATACGCAGTATTTT.